This entry lists 8 T cell receptor beta chains sequenced from one sample in a study of regulatory T cells in long-lasting Graves disease. Time point noted: newly diagnosed GD, antithyroid drugs for less than 3 months. PBMC RNA was the source of the TCR library. Combining iRepertoire HTBI primers with Arm-PCR of CDR3 regions, the authors built TCR beta libraries. TCRdb re-called the multiplex PCR reads with MiXCR, one entry per CDR3 protein. The sample carries roughly 400,000 distinct CDR3 sequences, around 17% recorded once. This sample also belongs to another study, concerning T cells in Graves' hyperthyroidism and ophthalmopathy.

Sequenced here: peripheral blood mononuclear cells (PBMCs), sampled at new diagnosis, from a patient treated with antithyroid drugs. The receptors come from a woman between 18 and 29 years old with Graves disease.

This clonotype was counted at least ten times. The rearrangement links TRBV2 to TRBJ2-1, with 9 bases identical to TRBD2. J gave up 7 bases and V 6 bases, and 10 bases lay outside the gene matches. This CDR3 spans 15 amino acids. From germline, CDR1 is SNHLY and CDR2 FYNNEI. In DNA, the CDR3 is TGTGCCAGCAGGAGGGGAGCGGGAGGTTTTAATGAGCAGTTCTTC. Protein product: CASRRGAGGFNEQFF.

Regarding this clonotype: This may arise from a read error, as a much more abundant clone is one base away. The CDR3 carries no conserved terminal phenylalanine or tryptophan, so it likely arises from a read error. The chain has TRBV7-2 and TRBJ1-1; 8 nucleotides agree with TRBD1. Germline V gene data show CDR1 as SGHTA and CDR2 as FQGNSA. V was clipped by 5 bases and J by 1 base; unmatched bases: 15. The CDR3 covers 18 residues. The CDR3 nucleotides read TGTGCCAGCAGCAACCGGATCGGGACAGGATCCTGGAACACTGAAGCTTTCTCT. Protein: CASSNRIGTGSWNTEAFS.

Regarding this clonotype: A much larger clone is a single base away; this may be a read error. This chain links TRBV7-9 with TRBJ2-2, with a weak D call TRBD1 (5 bases). V lost 4 bases and J lost 6, with 9 bases in between. CDR1 and CDR2 (germline): SEHNR, FQNEAQ (reference sequence). CDR3 length equals 13 residues. The CDR3 DNA follows: TGTGCCAGCAGCTCAGGGTTACCCGGGGAGCTGTTTTTT. This encodes CASSSGLPGELFF.

This clonotype was observed a few times. The chain links TRBV2 to TRBJ1-5; D not resolved. Trimming removed 3 bases from V and 3 bases from J, with 9 bases in between. Germline-derived CDR1 and CDR2 are SNHLY and FYNNEI. This CDR3 is 14 amino acids long. The DNA of the CDR3 is TGTGCCAGCAGTGATGTTGGAACCAATCAGCCCCAGCATTTT. Amino acid sequence: CASSDVGTNQPQHF.

This clonotype was counted only a few times. The rearrangement joins TRBV6-2 or TRBV6-3 to TRBJ1-6; possibly TRBD1 for D (5 bases). Germline loops: CDR1 MNHEY, CDR2 SVGEGT. The germline V and J ends were trimmed by 5 bases and 9 bases, with 11 bases remaining between them. This CDR3 contains 13 residues. In nucleotides, the CDR3 is TGTGCCAGCAGTAATCAGGGTTTTTCACCCCTCCACTTT. It translates to CASSNQGFSPLHF.

This clonotype was detected many times. This rearrangement joins TRBV3-1 to TRBJ1-1, with no clear D. The CDR3 loop spans 13 amino acids. V was trimmed by 4 bases and J by 1 base, leaving 7 bases between them. Germline CDR1 is LGHDT and CDR2 is YNNKEL (reference sequence). The CDR3 spells CASSPQRNTEAFF. For the CDR3, the DNA is TGTGCCAGCAGCCCCCAGCGGAACACTGAAGCTTTCTTT.

At least ten counts were recorded for this clonotype. The rearrangement joins TRBV7-3 to TRBJ2-1; 9 bases line up with TRBD1. Germline loops: CDR1 SGHTA, CDR2 FQGTGA. The V and J ends lost 1 base and 6 bases, in that order; junction bases with no gene match: 7. The CDR3 spans 16 residues. The CDR3 is CASSLNRDRALNEQFF. CDR3 nucleotides: TGTGCCAGCAGCTTAAACCGGGACAGGGCCCTCAATGAGCAGTTCTTC.

The chain links TRBV12-3 or TRBV12-4 to TRBJ2-1; 14 nucleotides align to TRBD2. V trimming: 5 bases; J trimming: 10 bases; junction bases outside the gene matches: 13. The CDR3 totals 17 residues. The CDR3 DNA is TGTGCCAGCAGTCCATTGACTAGCGGGAGGGCCTTAGGGGAGCAGTTCTTC. Translating it yields CASSPLTSGRALGEQFF.